The clone carrying this TCR beta chain was seen ten or more times. Germline lookup yields CDR1 KGHDR and CDR2 SFDVKD. CDR3 size: 14 residues. V was pared by 1 base and J by 8 bases, with 11 bases between. The data derive from a study of blood T cells in healthy people across ages. Primers used in a second PCR of about 7 to 11 cycles were a sample-barcoded 5' primer and a J-beta primer mix. MiXCR was run by TCRdb on the 5' RACE reads, yielding one entry per CDR3 protein. The sample holds some 710,000 distinct CDR3 sequences; around 50% are singletons and the top ten take 15% to 20%. The source material was blood. This sequence joins TRBV24-1 and TRBJ2-1; no reliable D call. The sequence was obtained from an elderly man in good health. In DNA, the CDR3 is TGTGCCACCAGTGATTTCTCGGCGGTGGATGAGCAGTTCTTC. The encoded protein is CATSDFSAVDEQFF.